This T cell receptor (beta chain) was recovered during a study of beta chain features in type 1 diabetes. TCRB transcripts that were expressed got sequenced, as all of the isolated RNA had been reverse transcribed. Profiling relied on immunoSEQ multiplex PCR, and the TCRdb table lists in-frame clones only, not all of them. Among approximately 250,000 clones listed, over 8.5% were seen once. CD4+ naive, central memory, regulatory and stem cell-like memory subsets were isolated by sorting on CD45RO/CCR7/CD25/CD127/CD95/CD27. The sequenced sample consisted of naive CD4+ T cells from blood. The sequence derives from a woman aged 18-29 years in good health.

CDR3 DNA sequence: TGCGCCAGCAGCAAACTCGGACAGGGGACCTACAATGAGCAGTTCTTC. Translating it yields CASSKLGQGTYNEQFF. The genes are TRBV5-1 and TRBJ2-1; TRBD1 agrees at 9 bases. The CDR3 sequence is 16 residues long. Germline V gene lookup returns CDR1 SGHRS and CDR2 YFSETQ. J gave up 2 bases and V 4 bases, and 7 bases lay outside the gene matches.